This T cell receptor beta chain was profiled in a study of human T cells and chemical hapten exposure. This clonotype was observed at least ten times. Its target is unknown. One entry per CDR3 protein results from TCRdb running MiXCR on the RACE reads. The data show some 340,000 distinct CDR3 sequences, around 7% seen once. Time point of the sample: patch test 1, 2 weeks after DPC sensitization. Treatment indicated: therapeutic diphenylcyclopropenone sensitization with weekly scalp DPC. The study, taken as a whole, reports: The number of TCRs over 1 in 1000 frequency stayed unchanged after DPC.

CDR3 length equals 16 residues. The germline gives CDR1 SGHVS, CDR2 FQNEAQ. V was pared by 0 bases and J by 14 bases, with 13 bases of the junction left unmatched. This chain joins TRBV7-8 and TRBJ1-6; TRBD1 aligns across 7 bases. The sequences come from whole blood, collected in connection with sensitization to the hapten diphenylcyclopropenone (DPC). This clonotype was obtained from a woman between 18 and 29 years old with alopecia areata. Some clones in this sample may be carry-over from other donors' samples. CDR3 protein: CASSLAWGQSPGTLHF. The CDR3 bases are TGTGCCAGCAGCTTAGCGTGGGGACAGTCCCCCGGGACCCTCCACTTT.